Each of the 16 T cell receptor beta chains below was sequenced from the same sample in a study of T cells in women clearing cervical HPV infection. Only in-frame clones appear in the TCRdb table, and some are missing; sequencing was by immunoSEQ multiplex PCR. The sample table sets out roughly 30,000 clones. Material for sequencing was blood buffy coat. The receptor source for this set is a woman aged 18 to 75 with a cervical HPV16 infection that either progressed to CIN3+ or cleared (not recorded which).

In the case of this clone: The CDR3 end lies 3 residues beyond the end of the read and is filled in from the germline J gene. This rearrangement joins TRBV11-3 to TRBJ2-7; TRBD2 might be the D (6 bases). CDR1 SGHNT and CDR2 YENEEA come from the germline V gene. Trimming removed 1 base at V and 2 bases at J, with 12 bases between. This CDR3 contains 15 residues. The covered CDR3 bases are TGTGCCAGCAGCTTAGCGGCTAGCGCTACCTACGAG. Its protein product is CASSLAASATYE. The full-length CDR3 reads as CASSLAASATYEQYF.

A remark on this clone: The read falls 3 residues short of the CDR3 end, and the missing part is taken from the germline J gene. The chain has TRBV30 and TRBJ2-3, with TRBD2 matching over 12 bases. Germline V gene lookup returns CDR1 GTSNPN and CDR2 SVGIG (reference sequence). J was trimmed by 0 bases and V by 0 bases; bases with no gene match: 7. This CDR3 region has 18 residues. CDR3 bases read: TGTGCCTGGAGTGTACGACTAGCGGGGGACCCTAGCACAGATACG. Translating it yields CAWSVRLAGDPSTDT. The CDR3 in its entirety is CAWSVRLAGDPSTDTQYF. The full variable domain, completed using reference TRBV30 and TRBJ2-3, is SQTIHQWPATLVQPVGSPLSLECTVEGTSNPNLYWYRQAAGRGLQLLFYSVGIGQISSEVPQNLSASRPQDRQFILSSKKLLLSDSGFYLCAWSVRLAGDPSTDTQYFGPGTRLTVL.

Notes on this clone: The DNA ends 3 residues before the CDR3 does, and the rest of the CDR3 is filled in from the germline J gene. The chain uses TRBV7-6 and TRBJ1-2; no clear D. Germline loops: CDR1 SGHVS, CDR2 FNYEAQ. CDR3 length: 16 residues. The CDR3 here is CASSLSSAGIMDDYTF. Incomplete CDR3 DNA: TGTGCCAGCAGCCTAAGCTCGGCGGGGATTATGGATGAC.

In regard to this clone: This CDR3 is also generated by other DNA sequences in the sample. Here the CDR3 reads CASSPGQSYEQYF. The CDR3 DNA, read in part, is TGTGCCAGCTCACCGGGACAGTCCTACGAG. This sequence joins TRBV18 and TRBJ2-7; 7 positions match TRBD1. The read ends 3 residues shy of where the CDR3 ends; the end is completed using the germline J gene. Per the germline V gene, CDR1 is KGHSH and CDR2 is LQKENI. With 3 bases clipped from V and 1 base from J, the junction kept 0 bases outside the gene matches. CDR3 length equals 13 residues.

In the case of this clone: The observed sequence ends 3 residues before the CDR3 terminus, with the missing tail filled in from the germline J gene. This chain connects TRBV20-1 to TRBJ2-4; 10 bases fit TRBD2. The CDR3 spans 16 residues. The V segment lost 3 bases and the J segment 0 bases; nucleotides outside the gene matches: 5. Germline V CDR1 and CDR2: DFQATT, SNEGSKA (reference sequence). The part of the CDR3 DNA that was read is TGCAGTGCTAGCCAGCGGGGGGGGCGAGCCAAAAACATT. This gives the protein CSASQRGGRAKNI. The whole CDR3 protein reads CSASQRGGRAKNIQYF.

As concerns this clone: The read ends 3 residues before the CDR3 terminus; that terminus is restored from the germline J gene. This sequence joins TRBV7-2 and TRBJ2-4; 8 bases are a match to TRBD1. This CDR3 has 15 residues. Per the germline V gene, CDR1 is SGHTA and CDR2 is FQGNSA. The CDR3 reads CASSPDRGANYGQYF. Incomplete CDR3 DNA: TGTGCCAGCAGCCCCGACAGGGGAGCTAACTATGGT.

As to this clone: One end of the junction fails to match germline, which may point to a read error. The CDR3 extends 3 residues past the end of the read, so its final part is completed from the germline J gene. This sample includes further DNA sequences coding for the same CDR3. J is TRBJ1-3 and V is TRBV19, with 7 bases fitting TRBD1. This CDR3 has 18 amino acids. Germline CDR1 LNHDA, CDR2 SQIVND (reference sequence). The CDR3 here is CASSGEGALLSSGNTIYF. Incomplete CDR3 DNA: TGTGCCAGTAGTGGAGAGGGGGCCCTCCTCAGCTCTGGAAACACA.

About this clone: The read terminates 3 residues before the CDR3 end, so the remaining end is supplied by the germline J gene. The chain joins TRBV27 to TRBJ1-5, with TRBD1 as a possible D gene (6 bases). Between the trimmed V and J ends, which lost 5 bases and 2 bases, there was a span of 16 bases. CDR3 length: 16 residues. Per the germline V gene, CDR1 is MNHEY and CDR2 is SMNVEV (reference sequence). CDR3 bases read: TGTGCCAGCAGTCCCCTTAAGGGGGTTGGCAATCAGCCC. As protein: CASSPLKGVGNQP. The whole CDR3 sequence reads CASSPLKGVGNQPQHF.

As to this clone: The read stops 3 residues short of the end of the CDR3; the missing end is completed from the germline J gene. This rearrangement joins TRBV20-1 to TRBJ1-1; possible D gene TRBD1, 6 bases. This CDR3 has 13 amino acids. The germline V gene has CDR1 DFQATT and CDR2 SNEGSKA (reference sequence). Trimming stripped 3 bases from V and 1 base from J, with 9 bases between. The sequenced CDR3 bases are TGCAGTGCTAGCAGGACAGCGAACACTGAA. Its translation is CSASRTANTE. The CDR3 in full is CSASRTANTEAFF.

To note about this clone: Read data end 3 residues before the CDR3 end; the end is taken from the germline J gene. The chain uses TRBV5-6 and TRBJ1-2, with D tentatively TRBD1 (5 bases). CDR3 length: 15 residues. The ends were cut back, 0 bases at V and 0 bases at J, with 9 bases in the middle. The germline V gene has CDR1 SGHDT and CDR2 YYEEEE. The CDR3 DNA, read in part, is TGTGCCAGCAGCTTGGACAGGCGAACTAACTATGGC. Residues: CASSLDRRTNYG. The CDR3, in full, reads CASSLDRRTNYGYTF. Supplemented by reference TRBV5-6 and TRBJ1-2, the full variable domain reads DAGVTQSPTHLIKTRGQQVTLRCSPKSGHDTVSWYQQALGQGPQFIFQYYEEEERQRGNFPDRFSGHQFPNYSSELNVNALLLGDSALYLCASSLDRRTNYGYTFGSGTRLTVV.

About this clone itself: Read coverage stops 3 residues before the CDR3 terminus; the germline J gene supplies the remainder. The genes are TRBV6-4 and TRBJ2-2; TRBD1 aligns across 7 bases. Germline V gene data show CDR1 as MRHNA and CDR2 as SNTAGT. Losses at the gene ends were 4 bases for V and 1 base for J; bases not matched to a gene: 6. The CDR3 totals 16 residues. The chain's CDR3 is CASSANGQENTGELFF. The sequenced part of the CDR3 DNA is TGTGCCAGCAGTGCCAACGGACAGGAGAACACCGGGGAG.

On this clone: Sequencing ends 3 residues short of the CDR3 end; the germline J gene provides the rest. The genes are TRBV9 and TRBJ2-5, with 9 positions matching TRBD1. This CDR3 spans 16 amino acids. Losses at the gene ends were 4 bases for V and 2 bases for J; bases not matched to a gene: 9. Germline CDR1 SGDLS, CDR2 YYNGEE. The sequenced part of the CDR3 DNA is TGTGCCAGCAGCTCCGGGACAGGGTCATGGCAAGAGACC. It encodes CASSSGTGSWQET. In full, the CDR3 is CASSSGTGSWQETQYF.

Comment on this clone: The CDR3 end lies 3 residues beyond the end of the read and is filled in from the germline J gene. The chain is built from TRBV29-1 and TRBJ1-2; TRBD1 agrees at 7 bases. Germline V CDR1 and CDR2: SQVTM, ANQGSEA. V gave up 8 bases and J gave up 4 bases; unmatched junction bases: 10. The CDR3 is 13 residues long. The CDR3 spells CSSTNTGAYGYTF. The CDR3 bases that were read are TGCAGCTCCACAAATACAGGGGCCTATGGC.

For this clone: The CDR3 end is not reached by the read, which stops 3 residues before it; the germline J gene fills it in. The chain recombines TRBV12-3 or TRBV12-4 with TRBJ1-6; no clear D. CDR3 length equals 14 residues. V was shortened by 6 bases and J by 1 base, with 7 bases between the two germline ends. Incomplete CDR3 DNA: TGTGCCAGCAGCCCGGTATCCTATAATTCACCC. It codes for CASSPVSYNSP. The full CDR3 protein reads CASSPVSYNSPLHF.

Points on this clone: The read ends 3 residues early relative to the CDR3; the germline J gene fills the gap. V usage is TRBV29-1 and J usage is TRBJ1-1, with 8 positions matching TRBD1. The CDR3 contains 16 residues. Germline CDR1 SQVTM, CDR2 ANQGSEA. V trimming: 3 bases; J trimming: 2 bases; junction bases outside the gene matches: 11. The CDR3 sequence: CSVDAWDRILNTEAFF. CDR3 bases read: TGCAGCGTTGATGCCTGGGACAGGATACTCAACACTGAA.

Regarding this clone: The read terminates 3 residues ahead of where the CDR3 ends, so the germline J gene completes it. V and J are TRBV30 and TRBJ2-5, with D unclear. CDR1 and CDR2 (germline): GTSNPN, SVGIG (reference sequence). Deletions cut 0 bases from V and 5 bases from J, with 7 bases between. The CDR3 consists of 12 residues. CDR3 amino acids: CAWSVLWETQYF. Partial CDR3 DNA: TGTGCCTGGAGTGTACTCTGGGAGACC.